The T cell receptor (beta chain) under discussion was sequenced for a study of cytomegalovirus exposure and HLA in healthy donors. A multiplex PCR was run with 60 Vbeta primers and 13 Jbeta primers. Measured with immunoSEQ multiplex PCR; TCRdb has only the in-frame clones, and not every one. The repertoire has approximately 110,000 clones, 65% to 85% of them found once; the top ten carry roughly 6%. V lost 0 bases to trimming and J lost 2 bases; unmatched junction nucleotides: 3. The CDR3 has 15 amino acids. Germline V gene data show CDR1 as SGHTA and CDR2 as FQGNSA. This TCR came from a male donor in good health and CMV-seronegative. The sequencing input was PBMCs. The V call is TRBV7-2, the J call TRBJ2-7; TRBD1 matches 8 bases. The CDR3: CASSLAGQATYEQYF. The CDR3 bases are TGTGCCAGCAGCTTAGCGGGACAGGCGACCTACGAGCAGTACTTC.